This TCR beta chain originates from a study of blood T cell repertoires in COVID-19 (dated by TCRdb to the early 2020s). For context, the study as a whole: The collaborator samples originated in the United States, Italy and Spain and spanned the acute and convalescent phases of COVID-19. The prospective study material was composed of cDNA or gDNA derived from T cells, B-cell-depleted T cells, or PBMCs. Subjects who had been exposed to COVID-19, were actively infected with it, or had recovered from it provided the deeply sampled blood TCRbeta repertoires that made up the dataset. The repertoires were released in a freely available public database intended as a resource for research on the immune response to SARS-CoV-2. The samples were drawn from the first 160 participants of the ongoing ImmuneRACE study and from about 1,200 subjects provided by 6 global collaborators. Sample metadata almost always included a de-identified subject ID, COVID-19 status, age in years and sex. HLA class I and class II types, where available, came from metadata supplied by the sample provider rather than from assay-based typing. The research as a whole found: Clinical and demographic metadata were provided uncurated, with the amount varying by source and participant.

The CDR3 covers 16 residues, taking in both the cysteine and the phenylalanine. The only DNA kept is the CDR3, 48 bases in frame from the first base. The V end gives up 4 bases and the J end 1 base, leaving 9 bases in the junction not matched to a gene. CDR1 and CDR2 are drawn from the germline V gene (reference sequence): MNHEY, SMNVEV. Whole blood was collected in K2EDTA tubes by collaborating institutions according to the institutions' own protocols. For TCRbeta analysis, collaborators shipped samples in one of three forms: frozen whole blood, isolated PBMCs, or DNA extracted from either of those sample types. There are a few counts of this clone. The antigen it recognizes is unknown. One base away there is no much larger clone; base qualities are not given. The immunoSEQ Assay, a bias-controlled multiplex PCR, was used to amplify TCRbeta CDR3 regions from genomic DNA. The paper's processing steps were these. Nucleated cell counts per sample were estimated from amplification of reference gene primers within the assay. To quantify the absolute abundance of each unique TCRbeta CDR3 rearrangement, sequence reads were collapsed and filtered. For each sample, productive Simpson clonality was calculated as the square root of Simpson's diversity index over productive rearrangements. The clones in this table, taken by TCRdb from immuneACCESS, are in-frame only. Not every clone is retained; where verified, under half of the shortfall comes from an unresolved V gene, and the cause of the rest is unknown. V and J calls and clone size follow that table, whereas D and trimming were derived from the DNA. This sample is represented by under 250,000 clones; around four fifths of them were singletons. The ten most abundant clones make up 5.5% to 7.5% of the sample.

The rearrangement combines TRBV27 with TRBJ2-7; 8 of the junction bases match TRBD2. The sample consisted of peripheral blood. This sequence originates from a woman aged 55 to 70 with active or convalescent COVID-19. The CDR3 amino acid sequence is: CASSSPLGGRSYEQYF. The bases are TGTGCCAGCAGTTCCCCTTTGGGCGGGAGGTCCTACGAGCAGTACTTC.